This entry describes one T cell receptor (beta chain). Its antigen specificity is not known. No base quality values were provided; no much bigger clone lies one nucleotide off. This record belongs to a study of siplizumab effects on memory and regulatory T cells (dated 2019 in TCRdb). Concerning the study at large: The study examined how the anti-CD2 antibody siplizumab affects alloreactive T-cell subsets in allogeneic mixed lymphocyte reactions built from human PBMCs.

Overall study outcomes, separate from this receptor: The suppressive function of proliferating Tregs from siplizumab cultures was not functionally confirmed. A naive or memory phenotype could not be assigned to roughly 75-97% of proliferating CD4+ or CD8+ clones. Among mappable alloreactive CD4+ clones, an average Treg-derived fraction of roughly 71% was observed with siplizumab, compared with approximately 26% in control reactions. Compared with memory T cells, unstimulated naive T cells appeared more diverse, and naive cells seemed to make a substantial contribution to the alloresponse. Siplizumab significantly lowered the cumulative frequency of alloreactive sequences that could be traced to unstimulated CD4+ memory T cells. Because sequences below about 10^-5 frequency were poorly captured, only a minor fraction of alloreactive clones could be mapped to unstimulated subsets.

In addition, sequencing in three donor pairs included unstimulated CD8+ effector memory subsets alongside CD4+ naive, CD8+ naive, CD8+ TEMRA and CD4+ memory subsets. TCRbeta CDR3 sequencing was performed on sorted unstimulated T cells and on proliferating T cells recovered from mixed lymphocyte reactions. Fresh whole blood from approximately 10 HLA-typed healthy donors was used to isolate PBMCs. According to the germline V gene, CDR1 reads SGHTA and CDR2 reads FQGNSA. The junction shows trimming of 5 bases on V and 5 bases on J, and the gene matches do not reach 8 bases of it. The CDR3 spans 14 residues, from the cysteine through the phenylalanine. The sequence is cut down to CDR3 DNA, 42 bases in frame from base 1. Preparation of the library involved the immunoSEQ multiplex PCR assay. The deep sequencing platform assayed 90,000 to 100,000 TCR templates per sample. Genomic DNA extracted from sorted T cells was used for TCRbeta CDR3 sequencing. Per the original workflow: The R programming language was used for clonal analysis of the TCRbeta CDR3 data. Alloreactive CD4+ and CD8+ clones were identified by comparing unstimulated samples to CFSE-low samples taken after the reaction. Alloreactive CD4+ clones were assigned to regulatory or non-regulatory origin by matching sequences to sorted unstimulated Treg and non-Treg repertoires. TCRdb holds this immuneACCESS table with in-frame rearrangements only. Some clones are missing; in checked studies, unresolved V genes explain under half, and the rest has no known cause. From that table come the V and J calls and clone size; the DNA was used to work out D and trimming. Counted in this sample were just over 50,000 clones; about 97% of them appeared once. Of the sample, under 0.7% falls within the top ten clones.

Recombination connected TRBV7-2 to TRBJ2-7, and 8 junction bases match TRBD2. The sample was naive CD4+ T cells sorted from blood. Read against the paper, the sample's cell subset or site label means: unstimulated naive T cells. The TCR originated in a human donor in good health. The CDR3 corresponds to CASSPPGGWNEQYF. The base sequence is TGTGCCAGCAGCCCTCCGGGGGGGTGGAACGAGCAGTACTTC.